This TCR beta chain was profiled in a study of shared clonotypes between healthy human individuals. Study results and limitations: Around 5.4% of naive CD4 clonotypes were common to several donors.

TCRdb's copy holds only in-frame clones and misses some; the assay was immunoSEQ multiplex PCR. The sample lists roughly 2.1 million clones, about 92% occurring once. Positively selected for CCR7, the CD45RO-negative cells used as naive CD8 cells excluded terminally differentiated effector memory CD45RA+ cells. About this clone itself: The target antigen is unknown.

The CDR3 extends over 13 amino acids. Per germline, CDR1 LNHNV and CDR2 YYDKDF (reference sequence). Trimming took 8 bases from V and 1 from J, leaving 10 bases between them. The sequenced sample was naive CD8+ T cells from PBMCs. This clonotype was obtained from a man younger than 35 in good health. Some clones in this sample may be carry-over from other donors' samples. This chain links TRBV15 with TRBJ2-3; possibly TRBD1 or TRBD2 for D (5 bases each). The CDR3 sequence: CATRGLGTDTQYF. DNA of the CDR3: TGTGCCACCCGGGGCTTAGGCACAGATACGCAGTATTTT.